The 14 T cell receptor beta chains below come from one sample, sequenced in a study of T cells in Graves' hyperthyroidism and ophthalmopathy. TCR beta CDR3 sequences were amplified from RNA transcripts. In the first-round RT-PCR of the TCR CDR3, the HTBI primer set was used. TCRdb recomputed calls from the multiplex PCR reads with MiXCR, one row per CDR3 protein. Of about 640,000 distinct CDR3 sequences listed, less than 25% are singletons. The sequenced sample consisted of blood. All receptors derive from a man aged 30 to 39 with Graves' ophthalmopathy.

This clonotype was counted only a few times. The chain has TRBV29-1 and TRBJ2-2; D unclear. The CDR3 is 14 residues long. Deletions cut 2 bases from V and 2 bases from J, with 9 bases between. Germline CDR1 is SQVTM and CDR2 is ANQGSEA. CDR3: CSVEWAHNTGELFF. CDR3 DNA: TGCAGCGTTGAATGGGCACACAACACCGGGGAGCTGTTTTTT.

This clonotype came up a few times. The chain joins TRBV19 to TRBJ2-1, with 8 bases that match TRBD2. Germline lookup yields CDR1 LNHDA and CDR2 SQIVND (reference sequence). V lost 8 bases to trimming and J lost 2 bases; unmatched junction nucleotides: 2. The CDR3 has 13 amino acids. The CDR3, as DNA: TGTGCCAGTCAGCGGGAGCCCTACAATGAGCAGTTCTTC. Protein product: CASQREPYNEQFF.

A few counts support this clonotype. This chain joins TRBV7-9 and TRBJ1-4; D not certain. V gave up 1 base and J gave up 9 bases, with 6 bases separating them. The CDR3 is 12 amino acids. Germline V lookup: CDR1 SEHNR, CDR2 FQNEAQ (reference sequence). CDR3: CASSLGSQKLFF. The CDR3 DNA follows: TGTGCCAGCAGCTTAGGCAGCCAAAAACTGTTTTTT.

The rearrangement joins TRBV4-1 to TRBJ1-1; no definite D call. The V end was cut by 2 bases, the J end by 3 bases, with 10 bases between. The V gene's germline CDR1 is MGHRA and CDR2 YSYEKL. The CDR3 has 14 residues. The CDR3 nucleotides read TGCGCCAGCAGCCAAAGGGAGGTGGACACTGAAGCTTTCTTT. This codes for CASSQREVDTEAFF.

Ten or more counts support this clonotype. V usage is TRBV6-1 and J usage is TRBJ1-5, with a possible D match to TRBD1 (5 bases). V was trimmed by 5 bases and J by 0 bases, leaving 14 bases between them. The CDR3 is 16 residues long. Germline CDR1 MNHNS, CDR2 SASEGT. CDR3 residues: CASSPGTATSNQPQHF. CDR3 DNA sequence: TGTGCCAGCAGTCCCGGGACCGCAACTAGCAATCAGCCCCAGCATTTT.

At least ten counts were recorded for this clonotype. The chain employs TRBV18 and TRBJ2-7; no firm D call. Germline V gene sequence: CDR1 KGHSH, CDR2 LQKENI. The CDR3 is made up of 13 amino acids. V was cut by 8 bases and J by 1 base, with 12 bases left in between. The CDR3 loop is CASRLDSSYEQYF. Written as DNA, the CDR3 is TGTGCCAGCCGCCTCGACTCATCCTACGAGCAGTACTTC.

This clonotype was found a few times. The genes are TRBV7-3 and TRBJ1-1; the match to TRBD1 covers 7 bases. CDR3 length equals 14 residues. Looked up from germline, CDR1 is SGHTA and CDR2 is FQGTGA. After removal of 5 bases from V and 4 bases from J, the junction contained 7 bases not matched to a gene. The CDR3 loop is CASSIDREGTEAFF. The CDR3 DNA sequence: TGTGCCAGCAGCATCGACAGGGAGGGCACTGAAGCTTTCTTT.

This clonotype was seen ten or more times. The V gene is TRBV6-1, the J gene TRBJ2-7; TRBD2 matches at 7 bases. This CDR3 region has 14 residues. The germline V gene encodes CDR1 MNHNS and CDR2 SASEGT. Trimming took 7 bases from V and 2 from J; bases not matched to a gene: 8. The CDR3 nucleotides read TGTGCCAGCACCTCGGCGGGACTAACCTACGAGCAGTACTTC. Protein sequence: CASTSAGLTYEQYF.

This clonotype was seen only a few times. This chain connects TRBV29-1 to TRBJ2-7, with D perhaps TRBD1 (6 bases). The V and J ends lost 4 bases and 2 bases respectively, with 9 bases between them. This CDR3 spans 12 amino acids. Germline lookup yields CDR1 SQVTM and CDR2 ANQGSEA. CDR3 sequence: CSVVQGTYEQYF. The CDR3 DNA is TGCAGCGTTGTTCAGGGGACCTACGAGCAGTACTTC.

This clonotype was counted between two and nine times. The V gene is TRBV10-3, the J gene TRBJ1-1; 9 bases are shared with TRBD1. CDR1 ENHRY and CDR2 SYGVKD come from the germline V gene. J was trimmed by 4 bases and V by 4 bases; bases with no gene match: 7. This CDR3 region has 15 residues. CDR3 bases: TGTGCCATCAGTGGGTCAGGACAGGGGTCCACTGAAGCTTTCTTT. Amino acid sequence: CAISGSGQGSTEAFF.

This clonotype was seen a single time. The J gene is TRBJ2-3, the V gene TRBV7-9; D is undetermined. V was trimmed by 8 bases and J by 6 bases, leaving 9 bases between them. The CDR3 is 11 residues long. Looked up from germline, CDR1 is SEHNR and CDR2 is FQNEAQ (reference sequence). The DNA for the CDR3 is TGTGCCAGCGTGAGAGAGGATACGCAGTATTTT. Its translation is CASVREDTQYF.

In its sample, this clonotype was seen a few times. J is TRBJ2-1 and V is TRBV3-1, with D perhaps TRBD2 (5 bases). Trimming removed 4 bases at V and 7 bases at J, with 23 bases between. This CDR3 is 17 amino acids long. CDR1 is LGHDT and CDR2 is YNNKEL in the germline V gene (reference sequence). The CDR3 coding sequence is TGTGCCAGCAGCCCATCCCAACTGCGAGGGCCCTGGAATGAGCAGTTCTTC. Amino acid sequence: CASSPSQLRGPWNEQFF.

This clonotype was seen a handful of times. The J gene is TRBJ2-1, the V gene TRBV10-1, with TRBD2 identical over 7 bases. The CDR3 is 14 residues long. CDR1 and CDR2 from the germline V gene are WNHNN and SYGVQD (reference sequence). J gave up 8 bases and V 6 bases, and 10 bases lay outside the gene matches. The CDR3 here is CASSHTSGDHEQFF. The DNA for the CDR3 is TGCGCCAGCAGCCACACCAGCGGGGACCATGAGCAGTTCTTC.

The table lists this clonotype with a few counts. V is TRBV9 and J is TRBJ2-3; 7 bases map to TRBD2. The CDR3 totals 16 residues. Germline loops: CDR1 SGDLS, CDR2 YYNGEE. The trim removed 4 bases at V and 4 bases at J, leaving 12 bases unmatched. CDR3: CASSISSGNKPDTQYF. CDR3 sequence (DNA): TGTGCCAGCAGCATATCTAGCGGAAATAAGCCAGATACGCAGTATTTT.